This is a list of T cell receptor beta chains from one sample in a study of T-cell reconstitution after alpha-beta-depleted transplantation in children. One entry per CDR3 protein, called by TCRdb with MiXCR from the PCR reads. The sample has hundreds of thousands of distinct CDR3 sequences; roughly 15% are singletons. The sequencing here drew on PBMCs from the stem cell graft donor, taken from the stem cell graft. The source of these receptors is a human donor who donated a stem cell graft to a child with acute myeloid leukemia. Both conserved end residues are part of each CDR3. The order of the fields is clone size, V gene, D gene, J gene, CDR3 DNA, CDR3 protein. D genes are given only for firm matches. Expanded clones are given a class, and other clones once, few, many or no size at all.

>-|TRBV10-1|-|TRBJ2-5
TGCGCCAGCAGTGAGTCGAATCGGTTGGGAGAGACCCAGTACTTC
CASSESNRLGETQYF
>few|TRBV5-1|TRBD1|TRBJ1-2
TGCGCCAGCAGGCCGGGACAGGGTAACTATGGCTACACCTTC
CASRPGQGNYGYTF
>-|TRBV3-1|-|TRBJ2-3
TGTGCCAGCAGCCAATCCAGGGGTACGCAGTATTTT
CASSQSRGTQYF
>-|TRBV4-3|-|TRBJ2-4
TGCGCCAGCAGCCAAGATTTACCCACCAAAAACATTCAGTACTTC
CASSQDLPTKNIQYF
>few|TRBV3-1|-|TRBJ1-4
TGTGCCAGCAGCCAAGATCGAGGGGGTATCGAAAAACTGTTTTTT
CASSQDRGGIEKLFF
>-|TRBV20-1|TRBD1|TRBJ1-5
TGCAGTGCTTCGACAGGGACGAGTAGTCAGCCCCAGCATTTT
CSASTGTSSQPQHF
>few|TRBV12-3/TRBV12-4|-|TRBJ1-2
TGTGCCAGCAGTCCTCCAGTGAACTATGGCTACACCTTC
CASSPPVNYGYTF
>-|TRBV9|-|TRBJ1-1
TGTGCCAGCAGCGTAGTCTCAGCGATGAACACTGAAGCTTTCTTT
CASSVVSAMNTEAFF
>few|TRBV12-3/TRBV12-4|TRBD1|TRBJ1-4
TGTGCCAGCAGTTCCTTGACAGGGTTACGTGCAACTAATGAAAAACTGTTTTTT
CASSSLTGLRATNEKLFF
>few|TRBV12-3/TRBV12-4|-|TRBJ2-5
TGTGCCAGCAGTTTACTAGCTAAAGAGACCCAGTACTTC
CASSLLAKETQYF
>-|TRBV11-1|TRBD1|TRBJ1-2
TGTGCCAGCAGCTTATTCCCGGGACAGGGATCATTTCAAGGCTATGGCTACACCTTC
CASSLFPGQGSFQGYGYTF
>few|TRBV7-2|-|TRBJ1-5
TGTGCCAGCAGCTTAGGGTGGGGGGGAGGAGGCAATCAGCCCCAGCATTTT
CASSLGWGGGGNQPQHF
>many|TRBV20-1|TRBD2|TRBJ2-7
TGCAGTGCTAACGAGCGGGGGCCCTCCTACGAGCAGTACTTC
CSANERGPSYEQYF
>many|TRBV20-1|TRBD1|TRBJ1-5
TGCAGTGCTATTACAGGGGGCCCCAATCAGCCCCAGCATTTT
CSAITGGPNQPQHF
>-|TRBV20-1|TRBD1|TRBJ2-2
TGCAGTGCGAAAAACAGGGGGGGGGAGCTGTTTTTT
CSAKNRGGELFF
>-|TRBV20-1|-|TRBJ2-5
TGCAGTGCTAGCGCTCGGCCCGGCAGGGTCAGTAGCCAGTACTTC
CSASARPGRVSSQYF
>many|TRBV7-8|-|TRBJ2-1
TGTGCCAGCAGCTTTGGGGGTTGGAGCTCCTACAATGAGCAGTTCTTC
CASSFGGWSSYNEQFF
>many|TRBV6-6|-|TRBJ1-5
TGTGCCAGCAGTTACTTAAATCAGCCCCAGCATTTT
CASSYLNQPQHF
>many|TRBV20-1|-|TRBJ1-1
TGCAGTGCTGCAACCTCTACTGAAGCTTTCTTT
CSAATSTEAFF
>-|TRBV24-1|-|TRBJ2-1
TGTGCCACCAGTGAGGCAGGTAGGTCCTACAATGAGCAGTTCTTC
CATSEAGRSYNEQFF
>many|TRBV5-1|TRBD2|TRBJ2-3
TGCGCCAGCCGTAACCTAGAGCGGGGAGGGGCAGATACGCAGTATTTT
CASRNLERGGADTQYF
>few|TRBV19|TRBD1|TRBJ1-1
TGTGCCAGTAGTCCACGCCCAGACAGGGTAAGGACTGAAGCTTTCTTT
CASSPRPDRVRTEAFF